The 18 T cell receptor beta chains in this list originate from one sample, sequenced in a study of cytomegalovirus exposure and HLA in healthy donors. With 60 Vbeta and 13 Jbeta primers, the PCR was carried out. Profiled with immunoSEQ multiplex PCR; TCRdb holds only in-frame clones, not every one. The data hold about 200,000 clones, with around 76% observed a single time. The source material was PBMCs. Receptors were obtained from a man aged 25 to 40 in good health and CMV-seronegative.

V usage is TRBV29-1 and J usage is TRBJ2-7; 7 nucleotides match TRBD1. The CDR3 is 14 residues long. CDR1 SQVTM and CDR2 ANQGSEA come from the germline V gene. Germline trimming cut 4 bases from V and 1 base from J; bases unmatched to any gene: 7. The CDR3 region is CSVGGTANSYEQYF. CDR3 bases: TGCAGCGTTGGAGGGACAGCCAATTCCTACGAGCAGTACTTC.

This chain links TRBV27 with TRBJ1-6; TRBD1 aligns across 7 bases. The length of the CDR3 is 15 residues. From germline, CDR1 is MNHEY and CDR2 SMNVEV (reference sequence). V gave up 5 bases and J gave up 7 bases; unmatched junction bases: 8. The CDR3 DNA sequence: TGTGCCAGCAGTCTTGATGACAGGGTAAATTCACCCCTCCACTTT. Protein: CASSLDDRVNSPLHF.

The rearrangement links TRBV12-2 to TRBJ2-6; the D segment call TRBD2 is taken from the table without a DNA check. TRBV12-2 is designated a pseudogene. This CDR3 contains 19 residues. The chain's CDR3 is CASRFAGRRISSGANVLTF. CDR3 DNA sequence: TGTGCAAGTCGCTTCGCGGGGCGGAGAATTAGCTCTGGGGCCAACGTCCTGACTTTC.

The chain has TRBV25-1 and TRBJ1-1, with TRBD1 matching over 9 bases. The germline CDR1 and CDR2 sequences are MGHDK and SYGVNS. The length of the CDR3 is 11 residues. The V segment lost 7 bases and the J segment 8 bases; nucleotides outside the gene matches: 2. CDR3 in amino acids: CASNRGLEAFF. The DNA for the CDR3 is TGTGCCAGCAACAGGGGGCTGGAAGCTTTCTTT.

The chain combines TRBV5-6 with TRBJ1-5; the D gene is possibly TRBD1 (5 bases). CDR3 size: 17 residues. V lost 0 bases and J 3 bases, leaving 16 bases between the germline ends. Germline values: CDR1 SGHDT, CDR2 YYEEEE. In DNA, the CDR3 is TGTGCCAGCAGCTTGGCGTCGCAGGGCCTATACAATCAGCCCCAGCATTTT. Translation: CASSLASQGLYNQPQHF.

The chain's CDR3 is CASSSYRDPIYGYTF. The CDR3 nucleotides are TGTGCCAGCAGCTCCTACAGAGACCCCATCTATGGCTACACCTTC. The chain has TRBV7-9 and TRBJ1-2, with D hard to call. This CDR3 is 15 amino acids long. The germline V gene encodes CDR1 SEHNR and CDR2 FQNEAQ (reference sequence). With 4 bases removed from V and 4 bases from J, the gap between germline ends came to 16 bases.

This chain links TRBV19 with TRBJ2-7; D is unclear. The CDR3 covers 11 residues. The V end was cut by 6 bases, the J end by 4 bases, with 7 bases between. Germline lookup yields CDR1 LNHDA and CDR2 SQIVND (reference sequence). CDR3 residues: CASRSGYEQYF. CDR3 nucleotides: TGTGCCAGTAGGTCCGGGTACGAGCAGTACTTC.

Turning to this clone: The sample carries other DNA sequences with the same CDR3. The chain carries TRBV6-5 and TRBJ1-1, with TRBD1 matching over 9 bases. CDR3 length: 12 amino acids. Per the germline V gene, CDR1 is MNHEY and CDR2 is SVGAGI. Trimming removed 6 bases from V and 7 bases from J; junction bases left unmatched: 3. The CDR3 is CASRKTGGEAFF. The CDR3 bases are TGTGCCAGCAGAAAGACAGGGGGTGAAGCTTTCTTT.

This clone has only one observation. The CDR3 loop is CASSLDRDSHYNMNTEAFF. The CDR3 DNA follows: TGTGCCAGCAGCTTAGACAGGGATTCTCACTATAATATGAACACTGAAGCTTTCTTT. V usage is TRBV11-2 and J usage is TRBJ1-1, with D maybe TRBD1 (5 bases). The CDR3 is made up of 19 amino acids. V gave up 0 bases and J gave up 0 bases, with 20 bases separating them. Germline lookup yields CDR1 SGHAT and CDR2 FQNNGV.

CDR3 sequence reads: CASSLGGSDTQYF. In DNA form, the CDR3 reads TGTGCCAGCAGCTTAGGCGGGAGTGATACGCAGTATTTT. This rearrangement joins TRBV7-8 to TRBJ2-3; 7 bases line up with TRBD2. CDR3 length: 13 residues. With V trimmed by 1 base and J by 6 bases, 1 base remained unmatched. Germline CDR1 SGHVS, CDR2 FQNEAQ.

The genes are TRBV9 and TRBJ2-2, with 7 bases lining up with TRBD1. The CDR3 has 16 residues. V was pared by 0 bases and J by 6 bases, with 8 bases of the junction left unmatched. In germline, CDR1 is SGDLS, CDR2 YYNGEE. CDR3 in amino acids: CASSVATGVRAGELFF. Here the CDR3 DNA reads TGTGCCAGCAGCGTAGCTACAGGGGTTCGAGCCGGGGAGCTGTTTTTT.

This clone was detected a few times. The chain recombines TRBV10-1 with TRBJ2-1; 14 positions agree with TRBD2. The germline V gene encodes CDR1 WNHNN and CDR2 SYGVQD (reference sequence). The V and J ends lost 5 bases and 9 bases, in that order; junction bases with no gene match: 6. This CDR3 has 15 residues. CDR3 in amino acids: CASSTGTSGSGEQFF. CDR3 coding DNA: TGCGCCAGCAGTACCGGGACTAGCGGGAGCGGTGAGCAGTTCTTC.

The V and J genes are TRBV7-9 and TRBJ1-4, with TRBD1 identical over 9 bases. Germline lookup yields CDR1 SEHNR and CDR2 FQNEAQ (reference sequence). With 5 bases clipped from V and 7 bases from J, the junction kept 8 bases outside the gene matches. This CDR3 spans 15 amino acids. The CDR3 DNA reads as TGTGCCAGCAGCGACGGAACAGGGGGCAGTGAAAAACTGTTTTTT. The encoded protein is CASSDGTGGSEKLFF.

The chain combines TRBV18 with TRBJ2-1, with D uncertain. Trimming cost V 3 bases and J 8 bases, with 8 bases left between them. This CDR3 region has 12 residues. The germline CDR1 and CDR2 sequences are KGHSH and LQKENI. CDR3 nucleotides: TGTGCCAGCTCACCTATGGCAGATGAGCAGTTCTTC. Translating it yields CASSPMADEQFF.

This clone was counted only a few times. The chain couples TRBV7-9 to TRBJ2-1; 8 bases match TRBD2. The CDR3 extends over 17 amino acids. Trimming took 5 bases from V and 4 from J; bases not matched to a gene: 13. Germline CDR1 reads SEHNR; CDR2 reads FQNEAQ (reference sequence). Written as DNA, the CDR3 is TGTGCCAGCAGCCCCCCCATGCGACTAGCGCCTTACAATGAGCAGTTCTTC. Translation gives CASSPPMRLAPYNEQFF. The variable domain in full, completed from reference TRBV7-9 and TRBJ2-1, reads DTGVSQNPRHKITKRGQNVTFRCDPISEHNRLYWYRQTLGQGPEFLTYFQNEAQLEKSRLLSDRFSAERPKGSFSTLEIQRTEQGDSAMYLCASSPPMRLAPYNEQFFGPGTRLTVL.

The chain recombines TRBV18 with TRBJ2-1; a weak D match, TRBD2 (6 bases). Trimming removed 5 bases from V and 0 bases from J, with 14 bases in between. Germline CDR1 is KGHSH and CDR2 is LQKENI. The length of the CDR3 is 16 residues. The CDR3 coding sequence is TGTGCCAGCTCATTTTTAGCGGAGAGCTCCTACAATGAGCAGTTCTTC. It codes for CASSFLAESSYNEQFF.

The chain links TRBV5-1 to TRBJ2-1; TRBD2 matches 9 bases. Germline lookup yields CDR1 SGHRS and CDR2 YFSETQ. Losses at the gene ends were 0 bases for V and 1 base for J; bases not matched to a gene: 8. The CDR3 consists of 18 residues. CDR3 in DNA: TGCGCCAGCAGCTTGGTGGCTAGCGGGGTAGGGTCCTACAATGAGCAGTTCTTC. It encodes CASSLVASGVGSYNEQFF.

V is TRBV30 and J is TRBJ2-5, with D possibly TRBD2 on 5 matching bases. Deletions cut 5 bases from V and 4 bases from J, with 11 bases between. This CDR3 is 12 amino acids long. Germline values: CDR1 GTSNPN, CDR2 SVGIG (reference sequence). CDR3 DNA sequence: TGTGCCTGGGGGAAGAGGGCAGAGACCCAGTACTTC. It translates to CAWGKRAETQYF.